What follows are 11 T cell receptor beta chains derived from one specimen sequenced in a study of Tregs in tolerant kidney transplant recipients. Recipients received nonmyeloablative bone marrow transplants from related graft donors, with transient mixed chimerism. Produced via immunoSEQ multiplex PCR; TCRdb's table is partial and in-frame only. Among 20,000 to 25,000 clones listed, roughly 80% were seen once. The specimen comprised CD8+ T cells from blood (PBMCs), sampled 6 months after the transplant. These receptors were collected from a human patient who received a combined kidney and bone marrow transplant. Some T cells may trace back to the graft donor.

The chain uses TRBV7-2 and TRBJ2-7, with a weak D call TRBD1 (5 bases). This CDR3 has 15 amino acids. Germline V gene sequence: CDR1 SGHTA, CDR2 FQGNSA. V lost 3 bases and J 6 bases, leaving 18 bases between the germline ends. The CDR3 loop is CASSFSRAPSLEQYF. DNA for the CDR3: TGTGCCAGCAGCTTTTCCAGGGCCCCCTCTCTCGAGCAGTACTTC.

DNA for the CDR3: TGTGCCAGTAAAACAGGGAATCAGCCCCAGCATTTT. Protein sequence: CASKTGNQPQHF. The rearrangement uses TRBV19 and TRBJ1-5, with D perhaps matching TRBD1 (6 bases). Germline CDR1 reads LNHDA; CDR2 reads SQIVND (reference sequence). The V gene lost 7 bases and the J gene lost 4 bases, with 8 bases spanning the gap. There are 12 residues in the CDR3.

This rearrangement joins TRBV7-7 to TRBJ2-7; TRBD1 matches 8 bases. The CDR3 is 14 residues long. J gave up 3 bases and V 3 bases, and 4 bases lay outside the gene matches. In germline, CDR1 is SSHAT, CDR2 FNYEAQ (reference sequence). The chain's CDR3 is CASSLRQGHYEQYF. The CDR3, as DNA: TGTGCCAGCAGCTTGCGACAGGGGCACTACGAGCAGTACTTC.

In its sample, this clone ranks as medium-sized (0.01 to 0.1%). Different DNA sequences within this sample yield the same CDR3. V and J are TRBV4-1 and TRBJ1-3, with TRBD1 matching 7 bases. Trimming removed 0 bases from V and 1 base from J; junction bases left unmatched: 3. Looked up from germline, CDR1 is MGHRA and CDR2 is YSYEKL. The CDR3 is made up of 16 amino acids. The CDR3 DNA reads as TGCGCCAGCAGCCAAGATCAGGGGGGATCTGGAAACACCATATATTTT. Encoded protein: CASSQDQGGSGNTIYF.

This rearrangement joins TRBV11-2 to TRBJ2-3; tentative D call: TRBD2 (6 bases). Germline assignment: CDR1 SGHAT and CDR2 FQNNGV. Deletions cut 1 base from V and 2 bases from J, with 10 bases between. The CDR3 runs 15 residues. The CDR3 DNA sequence: TGTGCCAGCAGCTTAGTAGGACTATACACAGATACGCAGTATTTT. This codes for CASSLVGLYTDTQYF.

The chain has TRBV19 and TRBJ1-3; 7 bases line up with TRBD1. This CDR3 is 16 amino acids long. With 6 bases clipped from V and 2 bases from J, the junction kept 10 bases outside the gene matches. Germline CDR1 reads LNHDA; CDR2 reads SQIVND (reference sequence). As DNA, the CDR3 is TGTGCCAGTAGCCGACAGGGAGAAGGTACTGGAAACACCATATATTTT. It encodes CASSRQGEGTGNTIYF.

This rearrangement joins TRBV19 to TRBJ2-1; TRBD1 agrees at 7 bases. CDR1 LNHDA and CDR2 SQIVND come from the germline V gene (reference sequence). The junction had 5 bases not matched to a gene; V was cut back by 8 bases and J by 4 bases. CDR3 size: 13 residues. The CDR3 protein is CASSGQTYNEQFF. The CDR3 DNA reads as TGTGCCAGTTCGGGACAGACTTACAATGAGCAGTTCTTC.

V and J are TRBV6-1 and TRBJ2-1, with 10 bases aligning to TRBD2. Germline V gene sequence: CDR1 MNHNS, CDR2 SASEGT. Trimming took 3 bases from V and 5 from J; bases not matched to a gene: 16. This CDR3 is 19 amino acids long. This CDR3 reads CASSDFSLMGLAYNNEQFF. The CDR3 DNA reads as TGTGCCAGCAGTGATTTCTCTCTAATGGGACTAGCGTACAACAATGAGCAGTTCTTC.

As concerns this clone: Additional DNA sequences in this sample encode the identical CDR3. The rearrangement uses TRBV4-3 and TRBJ2-1; D perhaps matches TRBD2 (6 bases). Germline loops: CDR1 LGHNA, CDR2 YSLEER. With 0 bases removed from V and 4 bases from J, the gap between germline ends came to 10 bases. The CDR3 contains 15 residues. The CDR3 here is CASSQDGGRYNEQFF. The CDR3 DNA is TGCGCCAGCAGCCAAGATGGGGGGAGATACAATGAGCAGTTCTTC.

The chain uses TRBV2 and TRBJ2-2; 8 bases fit TRBD2. V lost 6 bases and J lost 9; bases outside the gene matches: 6. The CDR3 runs to 13 residues. Germline lookup yields CDR1 SNHLY and CDR2 FYNNEI. This chain's CDR3 is CASRGLVYWELFF. The CDR3 bases are TGTGCCAGCAGGGGACTAGTGTATTGGGAGCTGTTTTTT.

The genes are TRBV4-1 and TRBJ1-2; D possibly corresponds to TRBD1 (6 bases). The V gene lost 4 bases and the J gene lost 8 bases, with 14 bases spanning the gap. The germline V gene has CDR1 MGHRA and CDR2 YSYEKL. This CDR3 contains 13 residues. The chain's CDR3 is CASSPLQGNGYTF. In DNA form, the CDR3 reads TGCGCCAGCAGCCCCTTGCAGGGGAACGGCTACACCTTC.